This TCR beta chain originates from a study of regulatory T cells in long-lasting Graves disease listed by TCRdb under 2021. With respect to the entire study: Newly diagnosed Graves' disease patients had taken antithyroid drugs for less than 3 months. TCR sequencing covered some 13 persistent and around 20 newly diagnosed Graves' disease patients, about 35 samples in total. The study took place in China and was registered as a clinical trial. Peripheral blood TCR sequencing and RNA sequencing compared persistent Graves' disease patients with newly diagnosed Graves' disease patients.

This clonotype was counted ten times or more. Its antigen remains undetermined. Base qualities are not provided; no much larger clone lies one nucleotide away. What this sample's time point label stands for: newly diagnosed GD, antithyroid drugs for less than 3 months. RNA was extracted from PBMCs in TRIzol for both TCR sequencing and RNA sequencing. The diagnosis of Graves' disease followed American Thyroid Association guidelines. Patients were recruited from an endocrinology department in Xi'an, China. Each patient gave 7 to 9.5 milliliters of peripheral blood, collected in an EDTA anticoagulant tube. Ficoll Paque Plus density gradient separation was used to isolate PBMCs, and no further T cell sorting was done. An Agilent 2100 Bioanalyzer and agarose gel were used to check RNA quality, while a NanoDrop 2000 measured RNA concentration. The germline V end is reduced by 2 bases and the J end by 8 bases; junction bases left unmatched: 7. CDR1 MGHRA and CDR2 YSYEKL are derived from the germline V gene. There are 14 amino acids in the CDR3, from cysteine to phenylalanine inclusive. Solely the CDR3 DNA is kept, with 42 bases framed from the first base.

The paper as a whole reports these results and caveats: Peripheral blood alone was examined, since thyroid tissue, which constituted the primary lesion, could not be accessed. Persistent disease showed preferential use of TRBV28, TRBJ1-2 and TRBJ2-5, whereas newly diagnosed disease favored TRBV20-1 and TRBJ2-1. The authors noted that the small sample size was a limitation that may lower accuracy. Patients with persistent disease shared more public clonotypes (approximately 2,500) than newly diagnosed patients did (about 1,000). Only the TCR beta chain was sequenced and analyzed. Lower TCR Shannon entropy and fewer highly expanded clones were observed in persistent Graves' disease patients than in newly diagnosed patients, which suggested clonal expansion.

The method was multiplex PCR. Sequencing used an Illumina HiSeq 4000. TCR beta libraries were built with iRepertoire HTBI primers and Arm-PCR amplification of CDR3 regions. Before sequencing, the PCR products went through gel purification. In the original analysis: A total of 62 TRBV and 14 TRBJ segments were identified across samples and were used for gene usage analysis of CDR3 amino acid clonotypes. COPE and FqMerger were used to merge the filtered high-quality paired reads into contigs. BLAST was used to align contigs to the IMGT TRBV, TRBD and TRBJ reference genes, and CDR3 was defined following IMGT. Any clonotype with a frequency above 0.1% was counted as a highly expanded clone. Shannon entropy served as the measure of repertoire diversity, while the Gini coefficient captured V-J evenness. A clonotype found in more than one individual was treated as public. The raw public data were reprocessed by TCRdb itself: fastp quality trimming at Q25, MiXCR clonotype calling, in-frame beta chains only. Entries are consolidated by CDR3 protein sequence, retaining the most common genes and DNA. For this entry, the V and J calls and clone size follow TCRdb and not the study's own pipeline. This sample is represented by 350,000 to 400,000 distinct CDR3 sequences; about 14% of them were singletons. The ten largest clones represent approximately 21% of the sample.

The TCR sequence derives from a female donor with Graves disease. This chain joins TRBV4-1 to TRBJ1-2; a stretch of 8 junction bases matches TRBD1. The specimen was peripheral blood mononuclear cells (PBMCs), collected at new diagnosis, from a patient treated with antithyroid drugs. CDR3 sequence: CASSQTGQGGGYTF. The DNA reads as follows: TGCGCCAGCAGCCAAACCGGACAGGGTGGAGGCTACACCTTC.